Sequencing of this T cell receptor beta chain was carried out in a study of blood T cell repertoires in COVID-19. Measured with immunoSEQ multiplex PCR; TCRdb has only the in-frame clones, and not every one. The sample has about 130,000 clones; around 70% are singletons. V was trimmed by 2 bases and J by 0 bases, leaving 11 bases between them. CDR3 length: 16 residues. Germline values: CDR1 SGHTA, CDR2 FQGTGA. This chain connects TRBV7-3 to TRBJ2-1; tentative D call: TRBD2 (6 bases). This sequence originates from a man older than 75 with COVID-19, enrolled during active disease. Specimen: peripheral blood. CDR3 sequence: CASSLQLASSYNEQFF. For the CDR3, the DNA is TGTGCCAGCAGCTTACAACTAGCCAGCTCCTACAATGAGCAGTTCTTC. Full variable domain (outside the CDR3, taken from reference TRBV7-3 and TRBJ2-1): GAGVSQTPSNKVTEKGKYVELRCDPISGHTALYWYRQSLGQGPEFLIYFQGTGAADDSGLPNDRFFAVRPEGSVSTLKIQRTERGDSAVYLCASSLQLASSYNEQFFGPGTRLTVL.